The following is a TCR beta chain sequence with its context. The record originates from a study of technical replicates of blood from a handful of donors. Sequenced by immunoSEQ multiplex PCR; TCRdb stores in-frame clones only, minus some. The sample lists 74,000 or so clones, about nine tenths occurring once. The sequence came from a human donor in good health. The specimen was T cells isolated from PBMCs.

CDR3 amino acids: CASGLVLGADPYEQYF. CDR3 bases: TGTGCTAGTGGTTTAGTGCTAGGGGCCGACCCTTACGAGCAGTACTTC. The chain joins TRBV12-5 to TRBJ2-7, with D tentatively TRBD1 (5 bases). Between the trimmed V and J ends, which lost 3 bases and 4 bases, there was a span of 19 bases. Per germline, CDR1 LGHNT and CDR2 FRNRAP. This CDR3 contains 16 residues. Full variable domain (outside the CDR3, taken from reference TRBV12-5 and TRBJ2-7): DARVTQTPRHKVTEMGQEVTMRCQPILGHNTVFWYRQTMMQGLELLAYFRNRAPLDDSGMPKDRFSAEMPDATLATLKIQPSEPRDSAVYFCASGLVLGADPYEQYFGPGTRLTVT.